The entry below gives a single TCR beta chain sequence along with its context. The data belong to a study of blood T cell repertoires in COVID-19. Study at large: There were acute and convalescent COVID-19 samples, and they came from the United States, Italy and Spain.

Per the study methods: Amplification from reference gene primers served as the basis for estimated nucleated cell counts. This table comes from immunoSEQ multiplex PCR, and its TCRdb copy is limited to in-frame clones, with some not included. From that table come the V and J calls and clone size; the DNA was used to work out D and trimming. The sample consists of 190,000 or so clones, about nine tenths of them appearing once. The CDR3 extends over 15 amino acids. Germline loops: CDR1 SGHRS, CDR2 YFSETQ. The V and J ends lost 1 base and 1 base respectively, with 12 bases between them. This receptor was identified in a man aged 40-49 years with acute or convalescent COVID-19. J is TRBJ2-7 and V is TRBV5-1, with D perhaps TRBD2 (6 bases). Sequenced sample: peripheral blood. Here the CDR3 DNA reads TGCGCCAGCAGCTTGTGGAGGGAAAGATCCTACGAGCAGTACTTC. It specifies CASSLWRERSYEQYF.